Sequencing of this T cell receptor beta chain was carried out in a study of shared clonotypes between healthy human individuals. Turning to the study itself: CD4 naive cells filled three plates per donor, CD4 memory three, CD8 naive two and CD8 memory one.

Study-level results: Some naive CD4 clonotypes, 4.5% to 5.5%, turned up in common across a handful of donors.

Donors, healthy HIV-negative adults, lacked recent acute infections or vaccinations. Germline V gene data show CDR1 as SNHLY and CDR2 as FYNNEI. CDR3 length: 13 amino acids. V dropped 11 bases and J dropped 10; count of bases not matched to a gene: 10. Profiling relied on immunoSEQ multiplex PCR, and the TCRdb table lists in-frame clones only, not all of them. The sample holds about a million clones, approximately 76% seen once. On this clone itself: Its antigen remains unknown.

The chain has TRBV2 and TRBJ1-6; 8 bases are a match to TRBD1. The origin of this receptor is a man between 18 and 29 years old in good health. Sequenced sample: memory CD4+ T cells sorted from blood. The subset denotes: CD45RA-negative fraction. DNA of the CDR3: TGTGCCGGAGCTAACAGGGGGAACTCACCCCTCCACTTT. Amino acids: CAGANRGNSPLHF.